There are a few counts of the clone carrying this T cell receptor beta chain. Antigen unknown. Produced via immunoSEQ multiplex PCR; TCRdb's table is partial and in-frame only. The sample has 100,000 to 150,000 clones, 85% to 90% seen once. This sample is drawn from a study of T cell responses to AZD1222 COVID-19 vaccine. The study's findings and limits: Increased Spike-specific TCR breadth and depth were observed after two AZD1222 doses. Sampled repertoires all dated from after the peak T cell response.

Trimming removed 4 bases from V and 0 bases from J, with 12 bases in between. Germline CDR1 SEHNR, CDR2 FQNEAQ (reference sequence). The CDR3 totals 15 residues. The chain links TRBV7-9 to TRBJ2-5; D call uncertain. The sequence was obtained from an adult in good health. This specimen was peripheral blood, taken on day 0 of AZD1222 vaccination. CDR3: CASSSLGWDQETQYF. CDR3 sequence (DNA): TGTGCCAGCAGCTCCCTAGGGTGGGACCAAGAGACCCAGTACTTC.